This TCR beta chain was sequenced for a study of blood T cell repertoires in COVID-19. The overall study: Samples of COVID-19 (acute and convalescent) were obtained from the United States, Italy and Spain. T cells, B-cell-depleted T cells, or PBMCs provided the cDNA or gDNA that served as material.

Original methodology: For nucleated cells, counts were estimated from reference gene primer amplification. Clones were read by immunoSEQ multiplex PCR, and TCRdb kept only the in-frame ones, dropping some. The V and J calls and clone size come from that table; D and trimming were worked out from the DNA. The table includes under 85,000 clones, approximately 85% detected once. Sequencing was carried out using peripheral blood. The TCR sequence derives from a man in his 70s with acute or convalescent COVID-19.

The CDR3: CASSQEVHEGNEQFF. The CDR3 DNA sequence: TGCGCCAGCAGCCAAGAGGTGCATGAGGGCAATGAGCAGTTCTTC. The chain recombines TRBV4-3 with TRBJ2-1; D might be TRBD2 (5 bases). Trimming removed 0 bases at V and 6 bases at J, with 12 bases between. Germline loops: CDR1 LGHNA, CDR2 YSLEER. The CDR3 covers 15 residues.